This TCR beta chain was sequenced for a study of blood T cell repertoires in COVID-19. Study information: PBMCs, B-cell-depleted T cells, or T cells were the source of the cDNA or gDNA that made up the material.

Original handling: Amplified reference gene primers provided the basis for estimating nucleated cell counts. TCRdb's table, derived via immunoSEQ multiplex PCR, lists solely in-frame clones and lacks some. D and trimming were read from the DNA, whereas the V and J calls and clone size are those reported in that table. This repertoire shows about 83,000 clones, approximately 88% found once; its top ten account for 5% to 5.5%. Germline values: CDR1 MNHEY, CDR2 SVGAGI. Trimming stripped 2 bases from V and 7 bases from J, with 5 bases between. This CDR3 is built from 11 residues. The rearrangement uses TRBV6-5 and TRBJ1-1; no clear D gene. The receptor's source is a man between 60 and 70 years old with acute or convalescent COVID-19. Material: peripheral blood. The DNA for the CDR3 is TGTGCCAGCAGTTACAGCGGTGAAGCTTTCTTT. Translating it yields CASSYSGEAFF.